Following are 24 T cell receptor beta chains from one sample sequenced in a study of blood T cell repertoires in COVID-19. Only in-frame clones appear in the TCRdb table, and some are missing; sequencing was by immunoSEQ multiplex PCR. The repertoire consists of around 84,000 clones, with around 80% occurring once and the leading ten covering about a third. The material sequenced was peripheral blood. These receptors were taken from a man in his 60s with COVID-19, enrolled during active disease.

The chain links TRBV28 to TRBJ2-7; perhaps TRBD1 as D (6 bases). This CDR3 has 20 residues. Germline V CDR1 and CDR2: MDHEN, SYDVKM. Trimming shortened V by 3 bases and J by 6 bases, and 33 bases separated the two germline ends. The CDR3 bases are TGTGCCAGCAGTTTCCGGCAGGGGATGTCTGCGGGTAAAAGGATGCGCGAGCAGTACTTC. Protein: CASSFRQGMSAGKRMREQYF. The whole variable domain, filled in from reference TRBV28 and TRBJ2-7, reads DVKVTQSSRYLVKRTGEKVFLECVQDMDHENMFWYRQDPGLGLRLIYFSYDVKMKEKGDIPEGYSVSREKKERFSLILESASTNQTSMYLCASSFRQGMSAGKRMREQYFGPGTRLTVT.

As for this clone: The junction and the germline gene differ at one end; a read error may be behind it. The J gene is TRBJ2-2, the V gene TRBV7-7; 9 nucleotides align to TRBD1. From germline, CDR1 is SSHAT and CDR2 FNYEAQ (reference sequence). The CDR3 runs 20 residues. The CDR3 DNA follows: TGTGCTAGCAGCTTAAAAAGCACGGGACAGGGTTTCGCGAACACCGGGGAGCTGTTTTTT. Translated, it gives CASSLKSTGQGFANTGELFF.

The chain couples TRBV6-5 to TRBJ2-7; TRBD1 matches at 7 bases. After removal of 5 bases from V and 6 bases from J, the junction contained 7 bases not matched to a gene. The CDR3 extends over 13 amino acids. Germline V gives CDR1 MNHEY, CDR2 SVGAGI. CDR3 sequence reads: CASSQTGSREQYF. The CDR3 nucleotides are TGTGCCAGCAGTCAGACAGGGTCCCGCGAGCAGTACTTC.

The CDR3 coding sequence is TGCGCCAGCGCCGGGTCGGAGGGGGCATCTGGAAACACCATATATTTT. Protein sequence: CASAGSEGASGNTIYF. V and J are TRBV23-1 and TRBJ1-3, with 7 bases aligning to TRBD1. TRBV23-1 is treated as an ORF (open reading frame) with a function not yet certain. The CDR3 covers 16 residues. After removal of 8 bases from V and 1 base from J, the junction contained 11 bases not matched to a gene.

The chain uses TRBV4-3 and TRBJ2-2; possibly TRBD1 for D (6 bases). V lost 4 bases and J lost 8, with 14 bases in between. Germline CDR1 is LGHNA and CDR2 is YSLEER. The CDR3 consists of 14 residues. The CDR3 reads CASSRIRGIGELFF. The CDR3 DNA reads TGCGCCAGCAGCCGAATCAGGGGAATAGGGGAGCTGTTTTTT.

The chain joins TRBV6-5 to TRBJ1-2; 9 bases line up with TRBD1. V was clipped by 2 bases and J by 4 bases; unmatched bases: 8. Germline loops: CDR1 MNHEY, CDR2 SVGAGI. The CDR3 covers 16 residues. CDR3 DNA: TGTGCCAGCAGTTACCTCGGGACAGGGAAGGGCTATGGCTACACCTTC. Protein product: CASSYLGTGKGYGYTF.

This chain links TRBV2 with TRBJ2-5; D may be TRBD2 (6 bases). V lost 5 bases, J lost 4 bases, and 11 bases lay in between. Germline V gene sequence: CDR1 SNHLY, CDR2 FYNNEI. The CDR3 length is 13 residues. DNA of the CDR3: TGTGCCAGCAGTCGAGAGGGAGGAGAGACCCAGTACTTC. Protein product: CASSREGGETQYF.

The rearrangement joins TRBV7-9 to TRBJ2-2; TRBD1 might be the D (5 bases). Germline CDR1 is SEHNR and CDR2 is FQNEAQ (reference sequence). The CDR3 is 13 amino acids. The V and J ends lost 2 bases and 5 bases respectively, with 6 bases between them. CDR3 sequence (DNA): TGTGCCAGCAGCTTATCAGGGACCGGGGAGCTGTTTTTT. Its translation: CASSLSGTGELFF.

The chain uses TRBV6-5 and TRBJ2-7, with D possibly being TRBD1 (6 bases). The V gene lost 6 bases and the J gene lost 4 bases, with 10 bases spanning the gap. The germline V gene encodes CDR1 MNHEY and CDR2 SVGAGI. The CDR3 is 12 residues long. The CDR3, as DNA: TGTGCCAGCAGCATCAGGGGTTACGAGCAGTACTTC. Translated: CASSIRGYEQYF.

The chain carries TRBV5-1 and TRBJ1-1; perhaps TRBD1 as D (5 bases). The CDR3 has 16 residues. Germline lookup yields CDR1 SGHRS and CDR2 YFSETQ. Trimming stripped 2 bases from V and 4 bases from J, with 18 bases between. CDR3 residues: CASSLVGGDGSTEAFF. The CDR3 DNA follows: TGCGCCAGCAGCTTAGTTGGAGGGGATGGAAGCACTGAAGCTTTCTTT.

The chain joins TRBV14 to TRBJ2-6, with 10 bases lining up with TRBD2. Germline lookup yields CDR1 SGHDN and CDR2 FVKESK. The CDR3 length is 17 residues. The junction had 5 bases not matched to a gene; V was cut back by 6 bases and J by 0 bases. In DNA, the CDR3 is TGTGCCAGCAGTCGAGCGGGGGGGAACTCTGGGGCCAACGTCCTGACTTTC. This codes for CASSRAGGNSGANVLTF.

This chain connects TRBV18 to TRBJ2-7, with TRBD1 matching 10 bases. V lost 2 bases, J lost 5 bases, and 12 bases stayed unmatched. Per germline, CDR1 KGHSH and CDR2 LQKENI. The CDR3 consists of 17 residues. The CDR3 nucleotides read TGTGCCAGCTCACCAGTAGCTGGACAGGGGGTAAGGGACGAGCAGTACTTC. It specifies CASSPVAGQGVRDEQYF.

The chain joins TRBV6-5 to TRBJ2-5, with D possibly matching TRBD2 (5 bases). V gave up 6 bases and J gave up 4 bases, with 15 bases separating them. From germline, CDR1 is MNHEY and CDR2 SVGAGI. This CDR3 has 14 residues. The CDR3 DNA reads as TGTGCCAGCAGATATGCGACGGGGATAGAGACCCAGTACTTC. Its translation: CASRYATGIETQYF.

CDR3 loop: CASSWDTQLEAFF. In nucleotides, the CDR3 is TGCGCCAGCAGCTGGGACACCCAACTTGAAGCTTTCTTT. The genes are TRBV5-1 and TRBJ1-1, with D maybe TRBD1 (6 bases). The CDR3 is 13 amino acids. Trimming stripped 3 bases from V and 7 bases from J, with 13 bases between. Germline CDR1 and CDR2: SGHRS and YFSETQ.

The CDR3 sequence is CASSDMGTGHGYTF. The CDR3 DNA reads TGTGCCAGCAGTGACATGGGGACAGGGCATGGCTACACCTTC. The chain recombines TRBV6-1 with TRBJ1-2; 9 bases are shared with TRBD1. Per the germline V gene, CDR1 is MNHNS and CDR2 is SASEGT. V shed 3 bases, J shed 6 bases, and the junction held 5 bases outside the gene matches. CDR3 length: 14 amino acids.

The rearrangement joins TRBV14 to TRBJ2-1; 7 nucleotides line up with TRBD2. Germline assignment: CDR1 SGHDN and CDR2 FVKESK. The CDR3 runs 15 residues. V shed 4 bases, J shed 6 bases, and the junction held 9 bases outside the gene matches. The DNA for the CDR3 is TGTGCCAGCAGCCTTACTAGCGAGTCTACCAATGAGCAGTTCTTC. It codes for CASSLTSESTNEQFF.

This clone was seen a single time. The chain recombines TRBV14 with TRBJ2-7, with a possible D match to TRBD2 (7 bases). The germline gives CDR1 SGHDN, CDR2 FVKESK. V lost 6 bases, J lost 2 bases, and 14 bases lay in between. This CDR3 region has 14 residues. The CDR3 DNA follows: TGTGCCAGCAGAGGGGGGGGGTCCCCCTACGAGCAGTACTTC. Translation gives CASRGGGSPYEQYF. Together with reference TRBV14 and TRBJ2-7, the CDR3 gives the full variable domain: EAGVTQFPSHSVIEKGQTVTLRCDPISGHDNLYWYRRVMGKEIKFLLHFVKESKQDESGMPNNRFLAERTGGTYSTLKVQPAELEDSGVYFCASRGGGSPYEQYFGPGTRLTVT.

The CDR3 nucleotides are TGTGCCAGCAGCCTCACTGCGGGGGGGGGCACAGATACGCAGTATTTT. Translating gives CASSLTAGGGTDTQYF. The V gene is TRBV7-3, the J gene TRBJ2-3; TRBD2 matches at 9 bases. V trimming: 5 bases; J trimming: 1 base; junction bases outside the gene matches: 7. This CDR3 is 16 amino acids long. CDR1 SGHTA and CDR2 FQGTGA come from the germline V gene.

The V call is TRBV7-9, the J call TRBJ2-2; D remains ambiguous. Trimming removed 2 bases from V and 8 bases from J, with 3 bases in between. The CDR3 totals 11 residues. Germline V gene data show CDR1 as SEHNR and CDR2 as FQNEAQ (reference sequence). CDR3 DNA: TGTGCCAGCAGCTTAACAGGGGAGCTGTTTTTT. Protein sequence: CASSLTGELFF.

The chain combines TRBV19 with TRBJ2-2; no clear D gene. The CDR3 extends over 13 amino acids. V lost 7 bases, J lost 5 bases, and 11 bases lay in between. CDR1 is LNHDA and CDR2 is SQIVND in the germline V gene (reference sequence). CDR3 amino acids: CASNNRKTGELFF. In DNA form, the CDR3 reads TGTGCCAGTAATAACAGAAAAACCGGGGAGCTGTTTTTT.

V gene TRBV2 combines with J gene TRBJ1-6; possible D gene TRBD1, 5 bases. Trimming took off 5 bases at V and 11 bases at J, with 7 bases between the two ends. The germline V gene has CDR1 SNHLY and CDR2 FYNNEI. CDR3 length equals 11 residues. The CDR3 coding sequence is TGTGCCAGCAGTCGGGGGACACCCCTCCACTTT. The encoded protein is CASSRGTPLHF.

The chain recombines TRBV9 with TRBJ1-1; D is unclear. The CDR3 consists of 14 residues. Germline V lookup: CDR1 SGDLS, CDR2 YYNGEE. Between the trimmed V and J ends, which lost 6 bases and 0 bases, there was a span of 12 bases. The CDR3 DNA is TGTGCCAGCACCCTAGGACTGATGAACACTGAAGCTTTCTTT. It encodes CASTLGLMNTEAFF.

The genes are TRBV11-3 and TRBJ2-7; D may be TRBD1 (5 bases). CDR1 is SGHNT, CDR2 YENEEA, per germline. This CDR3 spans 15 amino acids. Trimming took off 5 bases at V and 0 bases at J, with 14 bases between the two ends. The CDR3, as DNA: TGTGCCAGCAGCCAAGGGGCTGACGGCTCCTACGAGCAGTACTTC. Translation gives CASSQGADGSYEQYF.

The V and J genes are TRBV19 and TRBJ1-1, with 7 bases aligning to TRBD1. The V gene's germline CDR1 is LNHDA and CDR2 SQIVND (reference sequence). The CDR3 is made up of 14 amino acids. The V segment lost 6 bases and the J segment 4 bases; nucleotides outside the gene matches: 8. For the CDR3, the DNA is TGTGCCAGTAGCCTTCAGGGGGTTTTCACTGAAGCTTTCTTT. It is translated as CASSLQGVFTEAFF.